This T cell receptor (beta chain) stems from a study of CD8+ T cells in alopecia areata. cDNA serving as the sequencing template came from extracted, reverse transcribed RNA. Using immunoSEQ multiplex PCR, the repertoire was profiled, and TCRdb retains in-frame clones only, with some absent. Of roughly 140,000 clones listed, around two thirds are singletons. The CDR3 runs 13 residues. V lost 7 bases to trimming and J lost 1 base, with 8 bases between them. Looked up from germline, CDR1 is SNHLY and CDR2 is FYNNEI. The gene calls are TRBV2 and TRBJ1-5; D perhaps matches TRBD1 (6 bases). Sequencing was carried out using CD8+ T cells sorted from blood. This sequence was found in a human donor in good health. The DNA for the CDR3 is TGTGCCAGCAAGGGGGGGAGCAATCAGCCCCAGCATTTT. It encodes CASKGGSNQPQHF.